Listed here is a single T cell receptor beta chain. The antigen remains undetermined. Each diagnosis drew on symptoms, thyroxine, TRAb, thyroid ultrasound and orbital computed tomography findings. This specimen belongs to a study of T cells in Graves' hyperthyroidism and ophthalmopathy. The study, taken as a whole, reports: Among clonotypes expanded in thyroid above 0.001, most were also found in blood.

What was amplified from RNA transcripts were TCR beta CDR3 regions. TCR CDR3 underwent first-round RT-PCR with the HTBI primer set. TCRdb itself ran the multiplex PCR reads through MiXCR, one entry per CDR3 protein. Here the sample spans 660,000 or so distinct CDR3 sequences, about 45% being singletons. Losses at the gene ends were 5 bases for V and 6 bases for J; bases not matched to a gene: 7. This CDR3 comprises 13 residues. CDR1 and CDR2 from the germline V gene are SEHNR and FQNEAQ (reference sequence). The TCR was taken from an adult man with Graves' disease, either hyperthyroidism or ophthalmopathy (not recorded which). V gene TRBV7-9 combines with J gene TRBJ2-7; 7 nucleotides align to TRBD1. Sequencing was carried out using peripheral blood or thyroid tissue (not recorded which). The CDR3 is CASSNRDRSEQYF. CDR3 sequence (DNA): TGTGCCAGCAGCAACAGGGACAGAAGCGAGCAGTACTTC.